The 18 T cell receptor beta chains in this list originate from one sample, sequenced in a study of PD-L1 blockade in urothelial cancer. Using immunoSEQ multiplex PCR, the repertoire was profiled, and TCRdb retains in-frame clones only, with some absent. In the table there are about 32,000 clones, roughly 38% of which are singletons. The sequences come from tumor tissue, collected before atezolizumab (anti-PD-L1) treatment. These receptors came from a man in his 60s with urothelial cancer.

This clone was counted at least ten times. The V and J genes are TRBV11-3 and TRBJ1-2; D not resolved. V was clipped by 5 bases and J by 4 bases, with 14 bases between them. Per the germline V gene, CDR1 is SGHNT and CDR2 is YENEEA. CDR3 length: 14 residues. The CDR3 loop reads CASSGDDGRYGYTF. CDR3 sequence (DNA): TGTGCCAGCAGCGGGGATGATGGGCGCTATGGCTACACCTTC.

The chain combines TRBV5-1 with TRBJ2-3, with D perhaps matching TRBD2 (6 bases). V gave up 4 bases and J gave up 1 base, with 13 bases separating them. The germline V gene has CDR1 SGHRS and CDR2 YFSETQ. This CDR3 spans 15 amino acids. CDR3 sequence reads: CASSRGGEGTDTQYF. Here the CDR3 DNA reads TGCGCCAGCAGCCGCGGCGGGGAGGGCACAGATACGCAGTATTTT.

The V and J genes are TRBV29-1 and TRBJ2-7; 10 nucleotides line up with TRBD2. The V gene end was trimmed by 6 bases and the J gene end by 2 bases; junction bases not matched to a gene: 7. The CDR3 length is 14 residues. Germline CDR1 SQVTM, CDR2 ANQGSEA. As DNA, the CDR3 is TGCAGCGTACCTAGCGGGAGAGGTCCCTACGAGCAGTACTTC. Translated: CSVPSGRGPYEQYF.

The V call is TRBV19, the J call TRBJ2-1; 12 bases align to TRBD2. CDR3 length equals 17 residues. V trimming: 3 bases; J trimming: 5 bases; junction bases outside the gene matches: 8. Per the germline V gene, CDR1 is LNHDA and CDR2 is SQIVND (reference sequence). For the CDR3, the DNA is TGTGCCAGTAGTATCTCCCGGACTAGCGGGACCAACAATGAGCAGTTCTTC. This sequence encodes CASSISRTSGTNNEQFF.

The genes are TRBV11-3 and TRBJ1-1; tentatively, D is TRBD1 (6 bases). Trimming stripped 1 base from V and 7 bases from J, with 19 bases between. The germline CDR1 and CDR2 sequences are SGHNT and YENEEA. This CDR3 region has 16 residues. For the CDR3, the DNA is TGTGCCAGCAGCTTAGGAGGCGTTGGGAGGGGGGGTGAAGCTTTCTTT. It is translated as CASSLGGVGRGGEAFF.

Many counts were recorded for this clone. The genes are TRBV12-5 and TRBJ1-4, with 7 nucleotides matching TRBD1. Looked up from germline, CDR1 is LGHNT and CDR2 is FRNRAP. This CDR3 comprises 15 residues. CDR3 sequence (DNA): TGTGCCAGCGGTCCGACAGGGTCGAGTAGCGAAAAACTGTTTTTT. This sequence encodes CASGPTGSSSEKLFF.

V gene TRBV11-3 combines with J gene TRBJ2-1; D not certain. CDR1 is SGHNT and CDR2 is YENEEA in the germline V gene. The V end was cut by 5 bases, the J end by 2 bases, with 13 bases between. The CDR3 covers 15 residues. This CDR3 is CASSPRALTYNEQFF. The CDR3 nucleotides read TGTGCCAGCAGCCCCCGGGCTTTGACCTACAATGAGCAGTTCTTC.

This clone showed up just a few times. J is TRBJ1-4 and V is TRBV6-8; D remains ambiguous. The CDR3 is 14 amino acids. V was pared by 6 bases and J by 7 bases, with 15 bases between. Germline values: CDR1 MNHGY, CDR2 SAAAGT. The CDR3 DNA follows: TGTGCCAGCAGCCCAGGCGAGTTCGGTGAAAAACTGTTTTTT. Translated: CASSPGEFGEKLFF.

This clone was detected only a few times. The CDR3 region has the DNA TGTGCCAGCAGTCGTACAGGGATAAGCAATCAGCCCCAGCATTTT. This translates into CASSRTGISNQPQHF. The gene calls are TRBV6-8 and TRBJ1-5, with a tentative D call TRBD1 (6 bases). The V end lost 5 bases, the J end lost 1 base, and 12 bases lay between the germline ends. The CDR3 consists of 15 residues. Germline CDR1 reads MNHGY; CDR2 reads SAAAGT.

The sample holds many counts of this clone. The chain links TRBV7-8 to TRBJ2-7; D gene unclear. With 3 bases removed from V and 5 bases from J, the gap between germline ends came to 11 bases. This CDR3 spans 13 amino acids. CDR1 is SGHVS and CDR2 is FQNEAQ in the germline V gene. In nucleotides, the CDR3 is TGTGCCAGCAGCTTTAGTTATGGGGACGAGCAGTACTTC. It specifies CASSFSYGDEQYF.

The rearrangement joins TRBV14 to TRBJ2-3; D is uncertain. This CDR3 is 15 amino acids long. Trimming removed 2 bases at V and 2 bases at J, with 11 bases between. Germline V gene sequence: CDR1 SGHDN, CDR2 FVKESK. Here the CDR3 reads CASSQRQIFTDTQYF. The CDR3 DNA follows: TGTGCCAGCAGCCAAAGGCAGATATTCACAGATACGCAGTATTTT.

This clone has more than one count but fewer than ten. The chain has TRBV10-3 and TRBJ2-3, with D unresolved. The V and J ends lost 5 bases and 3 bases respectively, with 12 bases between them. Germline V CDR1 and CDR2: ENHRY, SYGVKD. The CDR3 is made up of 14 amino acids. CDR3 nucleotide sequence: TGTGCCATCAGTCCCGAGATTCGAACAGATACGCAGTATTTT. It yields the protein CAISPEIRTDTQYF.

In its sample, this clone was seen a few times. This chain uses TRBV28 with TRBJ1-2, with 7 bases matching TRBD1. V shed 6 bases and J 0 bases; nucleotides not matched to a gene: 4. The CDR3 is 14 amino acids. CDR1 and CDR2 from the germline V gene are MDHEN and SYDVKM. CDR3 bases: TGTGCCAGCAGACGGGACAGTTCTAACTATGGCTACACCTTC. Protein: CASRRDSSNYGYTF.

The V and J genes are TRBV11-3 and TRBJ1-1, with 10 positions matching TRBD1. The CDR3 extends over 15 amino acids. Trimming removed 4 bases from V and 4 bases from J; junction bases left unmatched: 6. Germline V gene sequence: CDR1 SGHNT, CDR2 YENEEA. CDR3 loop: CASSYQGQGITEAFF. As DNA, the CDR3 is TGTGCCAGCAGCTACCAGGGACAGGGGATCACTGAAGCTTTCTTT. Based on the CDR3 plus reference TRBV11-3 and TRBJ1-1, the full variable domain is EAGVVQSPRYKIIEKKQPVAFWCNPISGHNTLYWYLQNLGQGPELLIRYENEEAVDDSQLPKDRFSAERLKGVDSTLKIQPAELGDSAVYLCASSYQGQGITEAFFGQGTRLTVV.

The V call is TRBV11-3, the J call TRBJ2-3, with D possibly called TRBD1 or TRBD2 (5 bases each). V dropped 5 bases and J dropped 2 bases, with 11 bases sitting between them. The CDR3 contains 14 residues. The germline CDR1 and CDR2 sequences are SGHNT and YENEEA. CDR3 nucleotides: TGTGCCAGCAGCCCAGGGACCTACACAGATACGCAGTATTTT. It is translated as CASSPGTYTDTQYF.

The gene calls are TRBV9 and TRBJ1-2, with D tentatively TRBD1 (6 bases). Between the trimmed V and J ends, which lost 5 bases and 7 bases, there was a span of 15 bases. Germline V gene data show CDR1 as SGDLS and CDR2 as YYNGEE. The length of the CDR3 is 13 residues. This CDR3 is CASSDRPAVGYTF. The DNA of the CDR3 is TGTGCCAGCAGTGACAGGCCGGCGGTTGGCTACACCTTC.

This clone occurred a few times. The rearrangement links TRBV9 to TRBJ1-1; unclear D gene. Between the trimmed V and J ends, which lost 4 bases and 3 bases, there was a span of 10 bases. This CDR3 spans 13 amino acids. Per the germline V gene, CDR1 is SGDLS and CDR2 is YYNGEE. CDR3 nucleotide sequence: TGTGCCAGCAGCTTAGCGATGGACACTGAAGCTTTCTTT. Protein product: CASSLAMDTEAFF.

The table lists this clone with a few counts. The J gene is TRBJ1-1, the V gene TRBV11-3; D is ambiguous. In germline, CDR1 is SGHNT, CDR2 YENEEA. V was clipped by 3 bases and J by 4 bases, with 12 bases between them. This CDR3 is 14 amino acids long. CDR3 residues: CASSLEYRLTEAFF. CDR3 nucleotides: TGTGCCAGCAGCTTGGAGTATCGGCTCACTGAAGCTTTCTTT.